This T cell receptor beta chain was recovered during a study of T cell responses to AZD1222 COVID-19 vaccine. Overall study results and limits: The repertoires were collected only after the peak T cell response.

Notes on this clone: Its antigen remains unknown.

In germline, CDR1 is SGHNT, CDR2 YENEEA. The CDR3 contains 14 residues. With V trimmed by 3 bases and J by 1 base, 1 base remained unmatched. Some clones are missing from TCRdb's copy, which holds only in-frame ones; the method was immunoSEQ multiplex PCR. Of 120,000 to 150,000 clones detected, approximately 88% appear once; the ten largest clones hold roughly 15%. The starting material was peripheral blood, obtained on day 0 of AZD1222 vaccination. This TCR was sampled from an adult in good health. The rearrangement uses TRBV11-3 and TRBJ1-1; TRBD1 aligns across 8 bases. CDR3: CASSLDRENTEAFF. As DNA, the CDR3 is TGTGCCAGCAGCTTGGACAGGGAGAACACTGAAGCTTTCTTT.